These T cell receptor beta chains were read from a single sample in a study of T cell responses to AZD1222 COVID-19 vaccine. Generated by immunoSEQ multiplex PCR, the TCRdb table keeps only in-frame clones and is missing some. The data hold 80,000 or so clones, with about 90% observed a single time. The specimen was peripheral blood, collected on day 0 of AZD1222 vaccination. Receptors were obtained from an adult in good health. Both conserved end residues are part of each CDR3. A D gene is named only where the DNA matches it firmly. Size is omitted from some rows. Given values are once, few, many or a class for expanded clones.

clone_size: -; j_call: TRBJ2-3; d_call: -; v_call: TRBV9; cdr3_aa: CASSVRAGAVTDTQYF; cdr3_nt: TGTGCCAGCAGCGTAAGGGCGGGGGCAGTCACAGATACGCAGTATTTT
clone_size: -; j_call: TRBJ1-2; d_call: TRBD1; v_call: TRBV7-8; cdr3_aa: CASSPRTGPLGYTF; cdr3_nt: TGTGCCAGCAGCCCGCGGACAGGGCCCCTGGGCTACACCTTC
clone_size: -; j_call: TRBJ1-4; d_call: -; v_call: TRBV11-3; cdr3_aa: CASSLASTVEKLFF; cdr3_nt: TGTGCCAGCAGCTTAGCTTCAACGGTTGAAAAACTGTTTTTT
clone_size: -; j_call: TRBJ2-5; d_call: -; v_call: TRBV4-2; cdr3_aa: CASSPHLLGAWEETQYF; cdr3_nt: TGTGCCAGCAGCCCTCATCTGCTAGGGGCGTGGGAAGAGACCCAGTACTTC
clone_size: -; j_call: TRBJ1-1; d_call: -; v_call: TRBV12-5; cdr3_aa: CASGLVPRGESTEAFF; cdr3_nt: TGTGCTAGTGGTTTGGTACCTAGGGGAGAGAGCACTGAAGCTTTCTTT
clone_size: few; j_call: TRBJ1-5; d_call: -; v_call: TRBV28; cdr3_aa: CASSRLPGRSNQPQHF; cdr3_nt: TGTGCCAGCAGCCGACTACCGGGCAGGAGTAATCAGCCCCAGCATTTT
clone_size: -; j_call: TRBJ1-1; d_call: TRBD1; v_call: TRBV11-3; cdr3_aa: CASSPRTGGETEAFF; cdr3_nt: TGTGCCAGCAGCCCAAGAACAGGGGGTGAGACTGAAGCTTTCTTT
clone_size: -; j_call: TRBJ2-2; d_call: TRBD1; v_call: TRBV25-1; cdr3_aa: CASSDDRVGTGELFF; cdr3_nt: TGTGCCAGCAGTGACGACAGGGTTGGAACCGGGGAGCTGTTTTTT
clone_size: few; j_call: TRBJ1-2; d_call: TRBD1; v_call: TRBV12-3/TRBV12-4; cdr3_aa: CASRRTGSRYTF; cdr3_nt: TGTGCCAGCAGGAGGACAGGGAGCCGCTACACCTTC
clone_size: -; j_call: TRBJ2-7; d_call: TRBD1; v_call: TRBV6-5; cdr3_aa: CASSYSGQGVYEQYF; cdr3_nt: TGTGCCAGCAGTTACAGTGGACAGGGGGTTTACGAGCAGTACTTC
clone_size: -; j_call: TRBJ2-5; d_call: TRBD2; v_call: TRBV7-7; cdr3_aa: CASSPGGATETQYF; cdr3_nt: TGTGCTAGCAGCCCCGGGGGGGCTACGGAGACCCAGTACTTC
clone_size: few; j_call: TRBJ2-1; d_call: -; v_call: TRBV6-4; cdr3_aa: CASSDLGRGSYNEQFF; cdr3_nt: TGTGCCAGCAGTGACTTAGGCAGGGGAAGTTACAATGAGCAGTTCTTC
clone_size: -; j_call: TRBJ2-2; d_call: -; v_call: TRBV3-1/TRBV3-2; cdr3_aa: CASTQRTGELFF; cdr3_nt: TGTGCCAGCACCCAGAGGACCGGGGAGCTGTTTTTT
clone_size: -; j_call: TRBJ1-2; d_call: -; v_call: TRBV5-6; cdr3_aa: CASSLLAANYGYTF; cdr3_nt: TGTGCCAGCAGCTTGTTGGCGGCTAACTATGGCTACACCTTC
clone_size: -; j_call: TRBJ1-1; d_call: TRBD1; v_call: TRBV7-3; cdr3_aa: CASSYKTGGDTEAFF; cdr3_nt: TGTGCCAGCAGCTACAAGACAGGGGGCGACACTGAAGCTTTCTTT
clone_size: -; j_call: TRBJ1-2; d_call: -; v_call: TRBV27; cdr3_aa: CASSPYGGANYGYTF; cdr3_nt: TGTGCCAGCAGCCCCTACGGCGGGGCTAACTATGGCTACACCTTC
clone_size: -; j_call: TRBJ2-3; d_call: TRBD1; v_call: TRBV6-4; cdr3_aa: CASSEGTGGADTQYF; cdr3_nt: TGTGCCAGCAGTGAAGGGACAGGGGGGGCCGATACGCAGTATTTT
clone_size: -; j_call: TRBJ2-1; d_call: TRBD1; v_call: TRBV5-8; cdr3_aa: CASSSRRDRRYNEQFF; cdr3_nt: TGTGCCAGCAGTTCCCGCCGGGACAGGAGATACAATGAGCAGTTCTTC
clone_size: -; j_call: TRBJ1-2; d_call: TRBD1; v_call: TRBV3-1/TRBV3-2; cdr3_aa: CASSQAQGRHFLSMSYTF; cdr3_nt: TGTGCCAGCAGCCAGGCACAGGGGAGGCACTTTCTTTCTATGAGCTACACCTTC
clone_size: -; j_call: TRBJ1-5; d_call: -; v_call: TRBV7-9; cdr3_aa: CASSPTGIQPQHF; cdr3_nt: TGTGCCAGCAGCCCTACAGGGATTCAGCCCCAGCATTTT
clone_size: few; j_call: TRBJ2-3; d_call: TRBD2; v_call: TRBV28; cdr3_aa: CASSKGTSGGLLVGTQYF; cdr3_nt: TGTGCCAGCAGCAAAGGGACTAGCGGGGGCCTACTGGTCGGTACGCAGTATTTT
clone_size: -; j_call: TRBJ1-1; d_call: TRBD1; v_call: TRBV11-2; cdr3_aa: CASSLGDRGSEAFF; cdr3_nt: TGTGCCAGCAGCTTAGGGGACAGGGGTTCTGAAGCTTTCTTT
clone_size: -; j_call: TRBJ1-4; d_call: TRBD1; v_call: TRBV4-2; cdr3_aa: CASSQERQGAVEKLFF; cdr3_nt: TGTGCCAGCAGCCAAGAGAGACAGGGGGCGGTGGAAAAACTGTTTTTT
clone_size: -; j_call: TRBJ2-3; d_call: -; v_call: TRBV6-1; cdr3_aa: CASSETSSDTQYF; cdr3_nt: TGTGCCAGCAGTGAAACGAGCTCAGATACGCAGTATTTT
clone_size: -; j_call: TRBJ2-3; d_call: -; v_call: TRBV4-2; cdr3_aa: CASSPLAINRWGTDTQYF; cdr3_nt: TGTGCCAGCAGCCCCCTAGCCATAAATCGGTGGGGCACAGATACGCAGTATTTT
clone_size: few; j_call: TRBJ2-1; d_call: TRBD2; v_call: TRBV15; cdr3_aa: CATIAGSSYNEQFF; cdr3_nt: TGTGCCACGATAGCGGGAAGCTCCTACAATGAGCAGTTCTTC
clone_size: -; j_call: TRBJ2-5; d_call: -; v_call: TRBV5-1; cdr3_aa: CASTVGVGETQYF; cdr3_nt: TGCGCCAGCACAGTCGGGGTGGGTGAGACCCAGTACTTC
clone_size: -; j_call: TRBJ2-7; d_call: TRBD2; v_call: TRBV27; cdr3_aa: CASSLAGGFEQYF; cdr3_nt: TGTGCCAGCAGTTTAGCGGGGGGGTTCGAGCAGTACTTC
clone_size: -; j_call: TRBJ1-6; d_call: TRBD1; v_call: TRBV19; cdr3_aa: CASSDRGLSSPLHF; cdr3_nt: TGTGCCAGTAGTGACAGGGGGCTGAGTTCACCCCTCCACTTT
clone_size: few; j_call: TRBJ1-2; d_call: TRBD1; v_call: TRBV5-1; cdr3_aa: CASSITTGTEGYTF; cdr3_nt: TGCGCCAGCAGCATAACGACAGGGACCGAGGGCTACACCTTC
clone_size: -; j_call: TRBJ2-5; d_call: TRBD2; v_call: TRBV7-2; cdr3_aa: CASSFGYTGTSGQETQYF; cdr3_nt: TGTGCCAGCAGCTTTGGCTACACCGGGACTAGCGGTCAAGAGACCCAGTACTTC
clone_size: -; j_call: TRBJ1-1; d_call: TRBD1; v_call: TRBV11-1; cdr3_aa: CASSLTGGRNTEAFF; cdr3_nt: TGTGCCAGCAGCTTGACAGGGGGCAGGAACACTGAAGCTTTCTTT
clone_size: -; j_call: TRBJ2-2; d_call: -; v_call: TRBV28; cdr3_aa: CASSLYSSGTGELFF; cdr3_nt: TGTGCCAGCAGTTTATACTCTTCGGGCACCGGGGAGCTGTTTTTT
clone_size: -; j_call: TRBJ2-7; d_call: -; v_call: TRBV7-9; cdr3_aa: CASSLSGNTYEQYF; cdr3_nt: TGTGCCAGCAGCTTAAGCGGAAATACCTACGAGCAGTACTTC
clone_size: -; j_call: TRBJ1-1; d_call: -; v_call: TRBV2; cdr3_aa: CASTPGTARNTEAFF; cdr3_nt: TGTGCCAGCACCCCTGGAACAGCCAGGAACACTGAAGCTTTCTTT
clone_size: -; j_call: TRBJ1-2; d_call: -; v_call: TRBV19; cdr3_aa: CASSLGGVVYGYTF; cdr3_nt: TGTGCCAGTTCACTAGGGGGAGTGGTCTATGGCTACACCTTC
clone_size: -; j_call: TRBJ1-2; d_call: -; v_call: TRBV4-1; cdr3_aa: CASSQDLTVPNYGYTF; cdr3_nt: TGCGCCAGCAGCCAAGATTTAACAGTACCTAACTATGGCTACACCTTC
clone_size: -; j_call: TRBJ2-1; d_call: -; v_call: TRBV12-5; cdr3_aa: CASGNTGRGNVYEQFF; cdr3_nt: TGTGCTAGTGGCAACACTGGACGGGGTAATGTCTATGAGCAGTTCTTC
clone_size: -; j_call: TRBJ2-1; d_call: TRBD2; v_call: TRBV6-4; cdr3_aa: CASSLAGGSWNEQFF; cdr3_nt: TGTGCCAGCAGTTTAGCGGGGGGGTCGTGGAATGAGCAGTTCTTC
clone_size: once; j_call: TRBJ2-5; d_call: TRBD2; v_call: TRBV30; cdr3_aa: CAWSDGGGRKETQYF; cdr3_nt: TGTGCCTGGAGTGACGGGGGGGGACGAAAAGAGACCCAGTACTTC
clone_size: few; j_call: TRBJ1-2; d_call: -; v_call: TRBV14; cdr3_aa: CASSQDPQGINYGYTF; cdr3_nt: TGTGCCAGCAGCCAAGACCCACAGGGCATTAACTATGGCTACACCTTC
clone_size: -; j_call: TRBJ2-3; d_call: -; v_call: TRBV9; cdr3_aa: CASSVESNTDTQYF; cdr3_nt: TGTGCCAGCAGCGTAGAGAGTAACACAGATACGCAGTATTTT
clone_size: -; j_call: TRBJ1-2; d_call: -; v_call: TRBV7-9; cdr3_aa: CASSHMGHQDGYTF; cdr3_nt: TGTGCCAGCAGCCATATGGGACACCAAGACGGCTACACCTTC
clone_size: -; j_call: TRBJ2-7; d_call: -; v_call: TRBV19; cdr3_aa: CASSTTTGSYEQYF; cdr3_nt: TGTGCCAGTAGTACGACTACAGGGAGCTACGAGCAGTACTTC
clone_size: once; j_call: TRBJ2-3; d_call: TRBD2; v_call: TRBV11-3; cdr3_aa: CTSSFGLAVTDTQYF; cdr3_nt: TGTACCAGCAGCTTCGGACTAGCGGTCACAGATACGCAGTATTTT